Listed below are T cell receptor beta chains from one sample, sequenced in a study of blood T cell repertoires in COVID-19. Some clones are missing from TCRdb's copy, which holds only in-frame ones; the method was immunoSEQ multiplex PCR. The sample shows around 60,000 clones, around 87% of them seen only once. The source material was peripheral blood. These receptors were obtained from a man in his fifties or sixties with active COVID-19. CDR3s include the opening cysteine and the closing phenylalanine or tryptophan. D genes are given only for firm matches. Size tells how often a clone was seen (once, few, many) or the class of an expanded clone, and some rows leave it out.

j_call clone_size v_call d_call cdr3_nt cdr3_aa
TRBJ2-6 . TRBV7-9 TRBD2 TGTGCCAGCAGCCGCAGCGCGGGGGGCGTCGTTGGGGCCAACGTCCTGACTTTC CASSRSAGGVVGANVLTF
TRBJ1-6 . TRBV11-2 . TGTGCCAGCAGCTTTGGAGGGTCAGCTATTAATTCACCCCTCCACTTT CASSFGGSAINSPLHF
TRBJ1-1 . TRBV10-2 . TGCGCCAGCAGCCACGGGGACACTGAAGCTTTCTTT CASSHGDTEAFF
TRBJ2-7 . TRBV7-6 . TGTGCCAGCAGCTTAGAAGGACGAGGGGGAAGATCCTACGAGCAGTACTTC CASSLEGRGGRSYEQYF
TRBJ2-1 . TRBV7-6 TRBD2 TGTGCCAGCAGCTTCGCCTCTGGGGGGGAACTCGGGAAGCCCGACAATGAGCAGTTCTTC CASSFASGGELGKPDNEQFF
TRBJ2-1 . TRBV9 . TGTGCCAGCAGCGTAGGAGGGGGGGGGAAGCCCTACAATGAGCAGTTCTTC CASSVGGGGKPYNEQFF
TRBJ1-6 . TRBV7-3 TRBD1 TGTGCCAGCAGGGATACAGGGGACAATTCACCCCTCCACTTT CASRDTGDNSPLHF
TRBJ2-7 . TRBV9 . TGTGCCAGCAGCGTAGGGATCCTCGGACAGAGTACCTACGAGCAGTACTTC CASSVGILGQSTYEQYF
TRBJ1-1 few TRBV5-6 TRBD1 TGTGCCAGCAGCCCACAGGGGAGCGCGCACACTGAAGCTTTCTTT CASSPQGSAHTEAFF
TRBJ2-1 . TRBV5-6 . TGTGCCAGCAGCCATGAGGGTAGCGTATACTCCTACAATGAGCAGTTCTTC CASSHEGSVYSYNEQFF
TRBJ2-6 . TRBV9 TRBD1 TGTGCCAGCAGCTCATCACGGACAGGGCTCTCTGGGGCCAACGTCCTGACTTTC CASSSSRTGLSGANVLTF
TRBJ2-5 . TRBV5-1 . TGCGCCAGCAGCTTGTCCCCAGGACAAGAGACCCAGTACTTC CASSLSPGQETQYF
TRBJ2-7 few TRBV6-2/TRBV6-3 . TGTGCCAGCAGTAAACAGGGTTTTCCCTACGAGCAGTACTTC CASSKQGFPYEQYF
TRBJ2-7 once TRBV5-8 . TGTGCCAGCAGCTTTTCGGACACGGGTTCCTACGAGCAGTACTTC CASSFSDTGSYEQYF